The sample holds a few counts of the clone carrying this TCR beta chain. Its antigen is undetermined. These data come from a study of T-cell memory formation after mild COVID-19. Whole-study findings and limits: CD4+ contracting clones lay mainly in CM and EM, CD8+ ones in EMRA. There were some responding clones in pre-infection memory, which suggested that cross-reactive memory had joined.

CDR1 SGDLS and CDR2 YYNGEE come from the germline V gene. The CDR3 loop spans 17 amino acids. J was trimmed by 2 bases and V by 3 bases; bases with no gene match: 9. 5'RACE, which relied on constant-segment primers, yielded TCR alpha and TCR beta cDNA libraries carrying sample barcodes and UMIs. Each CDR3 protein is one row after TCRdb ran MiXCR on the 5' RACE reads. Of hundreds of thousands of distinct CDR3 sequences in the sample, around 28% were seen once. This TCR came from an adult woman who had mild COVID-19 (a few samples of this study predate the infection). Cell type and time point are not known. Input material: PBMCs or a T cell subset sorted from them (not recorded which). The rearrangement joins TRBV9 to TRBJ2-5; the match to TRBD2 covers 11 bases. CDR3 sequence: CASSASPGLAVQETQYF. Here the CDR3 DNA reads TGTGCCAGCAGCGCTTCCCCGGGACTAGCGGTACAAGAGACCCAGTACTTC.